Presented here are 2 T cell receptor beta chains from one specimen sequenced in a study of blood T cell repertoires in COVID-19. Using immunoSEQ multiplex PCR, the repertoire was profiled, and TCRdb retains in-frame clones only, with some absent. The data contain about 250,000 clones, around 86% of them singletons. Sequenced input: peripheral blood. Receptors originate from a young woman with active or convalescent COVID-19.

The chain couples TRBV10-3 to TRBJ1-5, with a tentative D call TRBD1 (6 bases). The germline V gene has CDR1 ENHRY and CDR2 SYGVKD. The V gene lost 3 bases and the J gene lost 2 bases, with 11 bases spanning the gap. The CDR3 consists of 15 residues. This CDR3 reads CAISDQGMGNQPQHF. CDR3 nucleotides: TGTGCCATCAGTGACCAGGGGATGGGCAATCAGCCCCAGCATTTT.

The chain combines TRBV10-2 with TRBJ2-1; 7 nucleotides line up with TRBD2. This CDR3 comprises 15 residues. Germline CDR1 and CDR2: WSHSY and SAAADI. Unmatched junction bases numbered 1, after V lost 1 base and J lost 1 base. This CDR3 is CASSELGGSYNEQFF. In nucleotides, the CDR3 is TGCGCCAGCAGTGAGTTGGGGGGGTCCTACAATGAGCAGTTCTTC.